The 9 T cell receptor beta chains below were found in one sample sequenced in a study of T cells in localized non-small cell lung cancer. Method: immunoSEQ multiplex PCR; TCRdb's copy keeps in-frame clones and lacks some. The table lists about 70,000 clones, roughly nine tenths of them singletons. Sequencing was performed on peripheral blood, taken before any cancer treatment. Every receptor here comes from a male donor aged 60 or over with stage III squamous cell lung carcinoma.

The chain couples TRBV6-1 to TRBJ2-7, with TRBD2 identical over 8 bases. The V and J ends lost 0 bases and 3 bases, in that order; junction bases with no gene match: 10. The germline CDR1 and CDR2 sequences are MNHNS and SASEGT. There are 17 residues in the CDR3. Here the CDR3 reads CASSEAGAGGRSYEQYF. Here the CDR3 DNA reads TGTGCCAGCAGTGAAGCCGGGGCGGGGGGTCGAAGCTACGAGCAGTACTTC.

The chain uses TRBV7-8 and TRBJ1-4; TRBD1 aligns across 9 bases. With V trimmed by 4 bases and J by 8 bases, 11 bases remained unmatched. The CDR3 length is 16 residues. Germline-derived CDR1 and CDR2 are SGHVS and FQNEAQ. The CDR3 sequence: CASSSTWGQGREKLFF. The CDR3 DNA reads TGTGCCAGCAGCTCCACTTGGGGACAGGGTCGGGAAAAACTGTTTTTT.

The chain carries TRBV7-9 and TRBJ1-2; D gene ambiguous. Trimming stripped 5 bases from V and 7 bases from J, with 20 bases between. Looked up from germline, CDR1 is SEHNR and CDR2 is FQNEAQ (reference sequence). This CDR3 spans 15 amino acids. CDR3 nucleotides: TGTGCCAGCAGCCCAGATGTGAGGGCGGCTGGTGGCTACACCTTC. Its protein is CASSPDVRAAGGYTF.

The chain joins TRBV6-1 to TRBJ2-7, with D tentatively TRBD1 or TRBD2 (6 bases each). Germline lookup yields CDR1 MNHNS and CDR2 SASEGT. Trimming took 1 base from V and 2 from J, leaving 9 bases between them. This CDR3 region has 14 residues. CDR3 sequence reads: CASSEEGGPYEQYV. CDR3 nucleotides: TGTGCCAGCAGTGAAGAGGGGGGACCCTACGAGCAGTACGTC.

The count of this clone is one. The V and J genes are TRBV5-1 and TRBJ1-4; TRBD1 aligns across 7 bases. CDR3 length equals 16 residues. J lost 2 bases, V lost 0 bases, and 4 bases had no gene match. Looked up from germline, CDR1 is SGHRS and CDR2 is YFSETQ. CDR3 residues: CASSLATGATNEKLFF. CDR3 bases: TGCGCCAGCAGCTTGGCTACAGGGGCCACTAATGAAAAACTGTTTTTT.

This clone has just one count. The chain is built from TRBV30 and TRBJ1-2; TRBD1 matches at 8 bases. CDR1 is GTSNPN, CDR2 SVGIG, per germline (reference sequence). CDR3 length equals 15 residues. Unmatched junction bases numbered 12, after V lost 5 bases and J lost 4 bases. For the CDR3, the DNA is TGTGCCTGGGCTAAGCCGGGACAGGAGCTCTATGGCTACACCTTC. Protein: CAWAKPGQELYGYTF.

V usage is TRBV2 and J usage is TRBJ2-2, with a weak D call TRBD1 (6 bases). The germline V gene encodes CDR1 SNHLY and CDR2 FYNNEI. Trimming pared 6 bases from V and 1 base from J, leaving 9 bases between. The CDR3 runs 14 residues. CDR3: CASRRQENTGELFF. DNA for the CDR3: TGTGCCAGCAGAAGACAGGAGAACACCGGGGAGCTGTTTTTT.

This clone came up a few times. The genes are TRBV7-3 and TRBJ2-3, with 8 bases lining up with TRBD1. Germline loops: CDR1 SGHTA, CDR2 FQGTGA. Trimming cost V 1 base and J 2 bases; bases outside gene matches: 2. This CDR3 is built from 15 residues. The CDR3 nucleotides read TGTGCCAGCAGCTTAAAGGACAGGGACACAGATACGCAGTATTTT. It codes for CASSLKDRDTDTQYF.

This sequence joins TRBV5-5 and TRBJ1-5; 7 bases agree with TRBD1. With 0 bases clipped from V and 7 bases from J, the junction kept 4 bases outside the gene matches. The germline gives CDR1 SGHKS, CDR2 YYEKEE (reference sequence). The CDR3 length is 14 residues. As DNA, the CDR3 is TGTGCCAGCAGCTTGGGACAGGGATACCAGCCCCAGCATTTT. As protein: CASSLGQGYQPQHF.